These T cell receptor beta chains were read from a single sample in a study of blood T cell repertoires in COVID-19. Libraries were prepared by immunoSEQ multiplex PCR; TCRdb keeps only in-frame clonotypes and omits some of them. The sample contains about 190,000 clones, more than 75% of which appear only once. The sequenced sample consisted of peripheral blood. The source of these receptors is a man aged 35 to 55 with active or convalescent COVID-19. Each CDR3 is given with its conserved first and last residue. D genes are given only for firm matches. The size entry is marked missing in some rows and otherwise reads once, few, many or a size class.

V gene	J gene	D gene	clone size	CDR3 protein	CDR3 DNA
TRBV27	TRBJ1-1	-	few	CASSLLGGASTEAFF	TGTGCCAGCAGTTTATTGGGTGGGGCAAGCACTGAAGCTTTCTTT
TRBV10-3	TRBJ2-1	TRBD2	-	CAISVLGLAGDGEQFF	TGTGCCATCAGTGTTTTGGGACTAGCGGGAGACGGTGAGCAGTTCTTC
TRBV5-1	TRBJ1-6	TRBD1	once	CASSWGQGSSPLHF	TGCGCCAGCAGCTGGGGACAGGGATCTTCACCCCTCCACTTT
TRBV20-1	TRBJ1-1	-	-	CSASRLGEAFF	TGCAGTGCTTCCCGGTTGGGCGAAGCTTTCTTT
TRBV9	TRBJ2-3	-	-	CASSSQPATDTQYF	TGTGCCAGCAGCTCCCAACCAGCGACAGATACGCAGTATTTT
TRBV4-3	TRBJ2-3	TRBD2	-	CASSARSGGSTDTQYF	TGCGCCAGCAGCGCGAGATCGGGGGGGAGCACAGATACGCAGTATTTT
TRBV5-1	TRBJ2-2	TRBD2	-	CASSLDPSGRAGELFF	TGCGCCAGCAGCTTGGATCCTAGCGGGAGAGCCGGGGAGCTGTTTTTT
TRBV19	TRBJ2-7	-	-	CASSIPGRSYEQYF	TGTGCCAGTAGTATCCCTGGCAGGTCCTACGAGCAGTACTTC
TRBV7-2	TRBJ1-6	TRBD1	-	CASSRTGGSLIVGPLHF	TGTGCCAGCAGCAGGACAGGGGGGTCCCTGATTGTAGGGCCCCTCCACTTT
TRBV6-2/TRBV6-3	TRBJ1-3	-	once	CASSRSSSRAGNTIYF	TGTGCCAGCAGCCGATCCTCTTCCCGAGCGGGAAACACCATATATTTT
TRBV11-3	TRBJ2-1	TRBD2	-	CASSLGAGGDEQFF	TGTGCCAGCAGCTTAGGGGCGGGGGGTGATGAGCAGTTCTTC
TRBV5-1	TRBJ1-1	-	-	CASSLKVGYDFKNTEAFF	TGCGCCAGCAGCTTGAAGGTCGGCTATGACTTCAAGAACACTGAAGCTTTCTTT
TRBV2	TRBJ2-3	TRBD1	-	CASTRGTGITDTQYF	TGTGCCAGCACGCGCGGGACAGGGATAACAGATACGCAGTATTTT
TRBV18	TRBJ2-1	TRBD2	once	CAIEPSGSFNEQFF	TGTGCCATTGAACCTAGCGGGAGTTTCAATGAGCAGTTCTTC
TRBV19	TRBJ1-3	-	-	CASSIRGWGNTIYF	TGTGCCAGTAGCATCAGAGGTTGGGGAAACACCATATATTTT
TRBV7-9	TRBJ2-6	TRBD2	-	CARSHRGGLHSGANVLTF	TGTGCCAGAAGCCACCGGGGGGGGCTACACTCTGGGGCCAACGTCCTGACTTTC
TRBV5-1	TRBJ1-1	-	-	CASSLVTGGNTEAFF	TGCGCCAGCAGCTTGGTAACGGGGGGTAACACTGAAGCTTTCTTT